A selection of T cell receptor beta chains follows, all from one sample in a study of T cell responses to AZD1222 COVID-19 vaccine. This table comes from immunoSEQ multiplex PCR, and its TCRdb copy is limited to in-frame clones, with some not included. The sample yields approximately 43,000 clones, approximately 90% seen once. Sequenced material: peripheral blood, taken 28 days after the second AZD1222 dose. These receptors were obtained from an adult who received the AZD1222 COVID-19 vaccine. Each CDR3 is given with its conserved first and last residue. The D gene is left open where the match is weak. Rows give clone size only sometimes, using once, few, many, or a class for an expanded clone.

NA,TRBV11-3,TRBJ2-1,NA,TGTGCCAGCAGCTTAGGGATGGCCGGGGGAAATGAGCAGTTCTTC,CASSLGMAGGNEQFF
once,TRBV12-3/TRBV12-4,TRBJ2-7,NA,TGTGCCAGCAGTTTCAGGGACACCTACGAGCAGTACTTC,CASSFRDTYEQYF
NA,TRBV5-8,TRBJ1-6,NA,TGTGCCAGCAGCTTATGGGATTCACCCCTCCACTTT,CASSLWDSPLHF
NA,TRBV5-6,TRBJ2-5,NA,TGTGCCAGCAGCCGGGACCGCCAGGAGACCCAGTACTTC,CASSRDRQETQYF
NA,TRBV19,TRBJ1-5,NA,TGTGCCAGTAGAGGGGCAGGGGATAGCAATCAGCCCCAGCATTTT,CASRGAGDSNQPQHF
once,TRBV3-1/TRBV3-2,TRBJ1-2,NA,TGTGCCAGCAGCCGTAACAGGGAATTGCCCTATGGCTACACCTTC,CASSRNRELPYGYTF
NA,TRBV9,TRBJ2-1,TRBD2,TGTGCCAGCAGCGTAGGTTATCCCCCCCGGAAGCGGGAGGGCCCTGAAGAGCAGTTCTTC,CASSVGYPPRKREGPEEQFF
NA,TRBV9,TRBJ1-1,NA,TGTGCCAGCAGCCTCAACCCGGGGAGGACTGAAGCTTTCTTT,CASSLNPGRTEAFF
once,TRBV19,TRBJ2-1,NA,TGTGCCAGTAGAAAGGGTAATGAGCAGTTCTTC,CASRKGNEQFF
NA,TRBV9,TRBJ1-2,TRBD1,TGTGCCAGCAGCGTATCCGGGACAGAGATTCTCTATGGCTACACCTTC,CASSVSGTEILYGYTF